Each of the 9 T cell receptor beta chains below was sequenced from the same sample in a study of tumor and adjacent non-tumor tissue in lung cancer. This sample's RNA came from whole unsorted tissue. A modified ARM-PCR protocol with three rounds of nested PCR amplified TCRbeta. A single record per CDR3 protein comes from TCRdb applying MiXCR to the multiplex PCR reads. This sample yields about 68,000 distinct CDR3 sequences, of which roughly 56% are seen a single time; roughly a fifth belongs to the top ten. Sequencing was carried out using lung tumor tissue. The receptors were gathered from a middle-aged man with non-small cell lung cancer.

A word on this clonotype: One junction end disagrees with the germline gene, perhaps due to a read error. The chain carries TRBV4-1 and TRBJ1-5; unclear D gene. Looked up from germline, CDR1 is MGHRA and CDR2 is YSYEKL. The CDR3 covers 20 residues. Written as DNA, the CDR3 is TGCGCCAGCAGCCCCTCACCTCCCGACTACCCGGACTCTTTAGGGCAGCCCCGGCATTTC. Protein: CASSPSPPDYPDSLGQPRHF.

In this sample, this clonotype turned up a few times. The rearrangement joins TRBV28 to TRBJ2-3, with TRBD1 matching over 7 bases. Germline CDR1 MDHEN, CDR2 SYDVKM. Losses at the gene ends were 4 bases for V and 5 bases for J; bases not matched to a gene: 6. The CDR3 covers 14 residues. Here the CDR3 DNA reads TGTGCCAGCAGTTCTGGGACAGCAAAAGATACGCAGTATTTT. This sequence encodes CASSSGTAKDTQYF.

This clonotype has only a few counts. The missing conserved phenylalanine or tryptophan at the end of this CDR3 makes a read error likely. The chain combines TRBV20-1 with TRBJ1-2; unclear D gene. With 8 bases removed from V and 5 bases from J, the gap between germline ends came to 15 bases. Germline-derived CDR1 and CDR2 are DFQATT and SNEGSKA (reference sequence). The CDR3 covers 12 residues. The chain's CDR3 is CSTETDTYGYTS. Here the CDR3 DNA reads TGCAGTACAGAAACAGATACTTATGGCTACACCTCC.

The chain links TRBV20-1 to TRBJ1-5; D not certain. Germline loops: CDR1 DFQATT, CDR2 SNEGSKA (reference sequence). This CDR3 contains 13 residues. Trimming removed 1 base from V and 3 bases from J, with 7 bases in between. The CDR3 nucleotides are TGCAGTGCTAGAGGGTATACCAATCAGCCCCAGCATTTT. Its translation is CSARGYTNQPQHF.

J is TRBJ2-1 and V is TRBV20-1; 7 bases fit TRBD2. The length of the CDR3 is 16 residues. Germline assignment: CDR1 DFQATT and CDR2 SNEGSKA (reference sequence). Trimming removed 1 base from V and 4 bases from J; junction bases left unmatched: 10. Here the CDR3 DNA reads TGCAGTGCTAGAGGTCAGAGCCCCGGGAGGTACAATGAGCAGTTCTTC. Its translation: CSARGQSPGRYNEQFF.

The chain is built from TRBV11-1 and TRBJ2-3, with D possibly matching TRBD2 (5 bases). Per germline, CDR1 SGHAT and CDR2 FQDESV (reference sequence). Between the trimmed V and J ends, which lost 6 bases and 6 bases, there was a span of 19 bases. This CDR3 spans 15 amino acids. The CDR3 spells CASSKPNGVGDTQYF. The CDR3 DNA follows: TGTGCCAGCAGTAAACCCAACGGGGTGGGGGATACGCAGTATTTT.

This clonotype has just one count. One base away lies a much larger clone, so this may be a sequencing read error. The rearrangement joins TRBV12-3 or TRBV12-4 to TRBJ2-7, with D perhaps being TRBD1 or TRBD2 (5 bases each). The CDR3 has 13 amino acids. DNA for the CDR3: TGTGCCAGCAGTTTCAGGGAGTTTACCGAGCACTACTTC. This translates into CASSFREFTEHYF.

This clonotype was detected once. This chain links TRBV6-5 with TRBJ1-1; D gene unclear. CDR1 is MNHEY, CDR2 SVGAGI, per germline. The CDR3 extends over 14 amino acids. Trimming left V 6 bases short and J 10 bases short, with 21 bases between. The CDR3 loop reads CASSGRSSASVAFF. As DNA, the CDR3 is TGTGCCAGCAGCGGACGGAGCTCAGCCTCCGTAGCTTTCTTT.

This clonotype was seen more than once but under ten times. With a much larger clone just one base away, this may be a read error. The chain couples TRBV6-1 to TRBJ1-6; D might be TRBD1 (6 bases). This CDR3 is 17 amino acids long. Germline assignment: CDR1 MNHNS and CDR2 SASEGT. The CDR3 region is CASNEAGQRTYNSPLHF. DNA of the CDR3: TGTGCCAGCAATGAAGCCGGACAGCGTACTTATAATTCACCCCTCCACTTT.